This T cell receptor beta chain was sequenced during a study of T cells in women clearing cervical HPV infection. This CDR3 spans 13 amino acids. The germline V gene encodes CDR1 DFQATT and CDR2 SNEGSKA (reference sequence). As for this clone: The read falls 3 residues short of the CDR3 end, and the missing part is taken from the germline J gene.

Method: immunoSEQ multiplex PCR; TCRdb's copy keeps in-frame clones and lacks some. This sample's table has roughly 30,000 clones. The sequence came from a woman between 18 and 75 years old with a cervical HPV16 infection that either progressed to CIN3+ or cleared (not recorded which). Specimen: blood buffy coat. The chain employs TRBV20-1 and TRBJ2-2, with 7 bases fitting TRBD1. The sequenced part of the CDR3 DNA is TGCAGTGCTCCTCTCCGGGACAGTGAAAAG. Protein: CSAPLRDSEK. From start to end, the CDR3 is CSAPLRDSEKLFF.